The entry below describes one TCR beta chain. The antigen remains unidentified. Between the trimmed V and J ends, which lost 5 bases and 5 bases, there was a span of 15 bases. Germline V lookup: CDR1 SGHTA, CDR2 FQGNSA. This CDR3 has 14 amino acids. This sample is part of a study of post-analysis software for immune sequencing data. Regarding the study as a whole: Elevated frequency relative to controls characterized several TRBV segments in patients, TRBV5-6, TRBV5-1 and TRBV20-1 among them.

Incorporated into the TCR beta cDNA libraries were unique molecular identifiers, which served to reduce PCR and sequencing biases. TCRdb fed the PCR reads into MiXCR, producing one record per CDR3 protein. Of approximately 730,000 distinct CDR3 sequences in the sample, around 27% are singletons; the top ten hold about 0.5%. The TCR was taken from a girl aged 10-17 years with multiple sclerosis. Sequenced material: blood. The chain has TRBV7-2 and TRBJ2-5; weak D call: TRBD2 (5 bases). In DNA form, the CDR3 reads TGTGCCAGCAGCCCCCAGAGAGGCGGGGAGACCCAGTACTTC. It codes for CASSPQRGGETQYF.